This T cell receptor beta chain was observed in a study of immune evolution from preneoplasia to lung adenocarcinoma. Resections took place in Japan or China from about 2013 to 2017. Premalignant or tumor cells were enriched by macro-dissection after pathologic assessment. Whole-study results and caveats: Normal lung had the highest top T cell clone frequencies.

Data came from immunoSEQ multiplex PCR; TCRdb stores just in-frame clones and leaves some out. Of roughly 5,000 clones in the sample, roughly 76% were seen once. The CDR3 runs to 13 residues. The V end lost 5 bases, the J end lost 1 base, and 9 bases lay between the germline ends. Germline-derived CDR1 and CDR2 are SGHRS and YFSETQ. Of note for this clone: Its antigen remains unknown.

This sequence joins TRBV5-1 and TRBJ1-1, with a weak D call TRBD1 (5 bases). The source is a person between 60 and 79 years old with lung adenocarcinoma. The specimen sequenced was FFPE minimally invasive lung adenocarcinoma tissue. The chain's CDR3 is CASRPTENTEAFF. The CDR3 DNA reads as TGCGCCAGCAGGCCGACAGAGAACACTGAAGCTTTCTTT.